The following is a T cell receptor (beta chain) sequence with its context. This record comes from a study of blood T cells in healthy people across ages. PCR was performed a second time for 7 to 11 cycles using a sample-barcoded 5' primer and a J-beta primer mix. One entry per CDR3 protein, called by TCRdb with MiXCR from the 5' RACE reads. The sample carries about 800,000 distinct CDR3 sequences, 20% to 25% recorded once. The length of the CDR3 is 18 residues. Germline CDR1 reads DFQATT; CDR2 reads SNEGSKA (reference sequence). V gave up 4 bases and J gave up 1 base; unmatched junction bases: 15. The sample also formed part of further work on T cells of mothers and their children.

The origin of this receptor is a boy younger than 18 in good health. The V and J genes are TRBV20-1 and TRBJ2-3, with 9 nucleotides matching TRBD2. The sample taken for sequencing was blood. The CDR3 sequence: CSATSLAGVDPGTDTQYF. The CDR3 DNA reads as TGCAGTGCTACATCGTTAGCGGGAGTAGACCCAGGCACAGATACGCAGTATTTT.